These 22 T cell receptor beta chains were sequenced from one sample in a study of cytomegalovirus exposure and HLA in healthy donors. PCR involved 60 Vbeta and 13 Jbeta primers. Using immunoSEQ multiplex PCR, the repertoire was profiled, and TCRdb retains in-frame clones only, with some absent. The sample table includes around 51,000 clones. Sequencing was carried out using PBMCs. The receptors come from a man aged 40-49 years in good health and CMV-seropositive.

The CDR3 coding sequence is TGTGCCAGCAGGATTGGGAGGCATCGGCTAGCGGGAGTCGGGGAGCTGTTTTTT. Protein: CASRIGRHRLAGVGELFF. The rearrangement joins TRBV27 to TRBJ2-2; 10 bases agree with TRBD2. CDR1 MNHEY and CDR2 SMNVEV come from the germline V gene (reference sequence). This CDR3 has 18 residues. V gave up 6 bases and J gave up 7 bases; unmatched junction bases: 17.

CDR3 residues: CSAATGRNTEAFF. CDR3 coding DNA: TGCAGCGCCGCGACAGGGCGAAACACTGAAGCTTTCTTT. The genes are TRBV29-1 and TRBJ1-1; TRBD1 aligns across 7 bases. This CDR3 region has 13 residues. The germline V gene has CDR1 SQVTM and CDR2 ANQGSEA. The V segment lost 7 bases and the J segment 2 bases; nucleotides outside the gene matches: 7.

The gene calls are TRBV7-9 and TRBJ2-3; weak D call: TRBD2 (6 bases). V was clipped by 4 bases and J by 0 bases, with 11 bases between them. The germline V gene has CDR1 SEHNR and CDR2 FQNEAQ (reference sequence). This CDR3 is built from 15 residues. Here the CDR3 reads CASSSGGTSTDTQYF. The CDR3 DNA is TGTGCCAGCAGCTCCGGGGGTACTAGCACAGATACGCAGTATTTT.

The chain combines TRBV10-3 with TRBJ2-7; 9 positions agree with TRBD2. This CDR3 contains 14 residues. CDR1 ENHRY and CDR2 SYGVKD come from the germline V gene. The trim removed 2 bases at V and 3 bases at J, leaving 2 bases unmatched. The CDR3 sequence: CAISEASGVYEQYF. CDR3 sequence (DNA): TGTGCCATCAGTGAGGCTAGCGGGGTCTACGAGCAGTACTTC.

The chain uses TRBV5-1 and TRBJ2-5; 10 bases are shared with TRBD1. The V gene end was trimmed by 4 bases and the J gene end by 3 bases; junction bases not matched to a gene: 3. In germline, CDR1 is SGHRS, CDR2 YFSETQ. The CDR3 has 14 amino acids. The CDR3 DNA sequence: TGCGCCAGCAGCGCCGGACAGGGGGAAGAGACCCAGTACTTC. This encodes CASSAGQGEETQYF. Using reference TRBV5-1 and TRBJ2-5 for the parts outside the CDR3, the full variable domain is KAGVTQTPRYLIKTRGQQVTLSCSPISGHRSVSWYQQTPGQGLQFLFEYFSETQRNKGNFPGRFSGRQFSNSRSEMNVSTLELGDSALYLCASSAGQGEETQYFGPGTRLLVL.

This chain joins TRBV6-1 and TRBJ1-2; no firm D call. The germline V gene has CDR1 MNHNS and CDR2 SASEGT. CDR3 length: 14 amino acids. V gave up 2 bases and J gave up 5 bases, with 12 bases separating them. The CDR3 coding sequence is TGTGCCAGCAGTGAAAGGGAGACGGCTTATGGCTACACCTTC. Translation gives CASSERETAYGYTF.

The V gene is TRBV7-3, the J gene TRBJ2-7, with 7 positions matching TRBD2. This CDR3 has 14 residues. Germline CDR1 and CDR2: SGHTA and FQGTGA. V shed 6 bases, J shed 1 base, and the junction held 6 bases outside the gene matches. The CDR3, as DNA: TGTGCCAGCAGGAGTCAGGGAGGGTCCTACGAGCAGTACTTC. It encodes CASRSQGGSYEQYF.

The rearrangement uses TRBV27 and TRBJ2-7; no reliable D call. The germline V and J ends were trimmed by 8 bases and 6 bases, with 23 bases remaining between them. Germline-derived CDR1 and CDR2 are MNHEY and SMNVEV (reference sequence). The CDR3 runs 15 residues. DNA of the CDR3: TGTGCCAGCCAGGTATCTCAAACCTCCCAAGGCGAGCAGTACTTC. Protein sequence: CASQVSQTSQGEQYF.

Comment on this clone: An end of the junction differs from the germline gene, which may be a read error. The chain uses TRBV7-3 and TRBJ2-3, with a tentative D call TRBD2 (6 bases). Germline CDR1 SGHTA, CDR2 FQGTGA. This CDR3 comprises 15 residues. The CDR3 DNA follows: TGTGCCAGCAGCCCATATAGCGGAAGCACAGATACACAGTATTTT. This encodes CASSPYSGSTDTQYF.

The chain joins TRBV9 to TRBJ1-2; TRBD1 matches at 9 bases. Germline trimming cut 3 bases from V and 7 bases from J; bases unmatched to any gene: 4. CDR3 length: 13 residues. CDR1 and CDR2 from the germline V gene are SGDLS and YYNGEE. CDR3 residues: CASSATGGVGYTF. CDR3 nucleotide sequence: TGTGCCAGCAGCGCCACAGGGGGCGTTGGCTACACCTTC.

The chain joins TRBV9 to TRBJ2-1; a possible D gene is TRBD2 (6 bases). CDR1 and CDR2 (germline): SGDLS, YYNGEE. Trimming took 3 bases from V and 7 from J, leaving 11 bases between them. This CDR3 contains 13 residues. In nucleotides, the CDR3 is TGTGCCAGCAGCGAACGGGAGTGGAATGAGCAGTTCTTC. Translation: CASSEREWNEQFF.

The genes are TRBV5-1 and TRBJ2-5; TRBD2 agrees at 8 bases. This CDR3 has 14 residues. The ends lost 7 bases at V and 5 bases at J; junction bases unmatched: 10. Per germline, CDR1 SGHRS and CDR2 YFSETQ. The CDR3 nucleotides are TGCGCCAGCCGGGAGCTTAGCGGGGTGGAGACCCAGTACTTC. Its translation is CASRELSGVETQYF.

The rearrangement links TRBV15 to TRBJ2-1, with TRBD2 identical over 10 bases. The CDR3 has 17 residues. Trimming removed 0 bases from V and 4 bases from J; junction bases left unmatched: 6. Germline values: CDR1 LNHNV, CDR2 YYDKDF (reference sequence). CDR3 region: CATSREQAGGRYNEQFF. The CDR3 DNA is TGTGCCACCAGCAGAGAACAAGCGGGAGGGAGGTACAATGAGCAGTTCTTC.

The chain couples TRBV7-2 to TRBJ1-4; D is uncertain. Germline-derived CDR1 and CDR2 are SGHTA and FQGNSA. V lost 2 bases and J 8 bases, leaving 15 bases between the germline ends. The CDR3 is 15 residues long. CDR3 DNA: TGTGCCAGCAGCTTATCGGCAGACCGAGCGGAAAAACTGTTTTTT. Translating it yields CASSLSADRAEKLFF.

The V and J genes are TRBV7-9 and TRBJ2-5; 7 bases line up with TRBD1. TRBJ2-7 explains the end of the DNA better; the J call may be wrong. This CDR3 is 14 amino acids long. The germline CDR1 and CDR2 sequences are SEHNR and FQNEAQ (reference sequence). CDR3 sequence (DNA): TGTGCCAGCAGCTTATCCGGGACAGCCTACGAGCAGTACTTC. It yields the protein CASSLSGTAYEQYF.

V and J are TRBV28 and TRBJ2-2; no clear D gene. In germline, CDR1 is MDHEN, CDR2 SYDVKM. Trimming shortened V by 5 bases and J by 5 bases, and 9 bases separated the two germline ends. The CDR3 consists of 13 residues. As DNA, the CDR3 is TGTGCCAGCAGTCTCACGAGTACCGGGGAGCTGTTTTTT. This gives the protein CASSLTSTGELFF.

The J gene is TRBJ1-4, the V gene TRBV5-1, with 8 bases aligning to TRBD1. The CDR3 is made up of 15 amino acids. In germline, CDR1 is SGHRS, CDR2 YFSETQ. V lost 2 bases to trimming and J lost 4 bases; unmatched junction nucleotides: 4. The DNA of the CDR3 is TGCGCCAGCAGCTTTCAGGGGGCGAATAATGAAAAACTGTTTTTT. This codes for CASSFQGANNEKLFF.

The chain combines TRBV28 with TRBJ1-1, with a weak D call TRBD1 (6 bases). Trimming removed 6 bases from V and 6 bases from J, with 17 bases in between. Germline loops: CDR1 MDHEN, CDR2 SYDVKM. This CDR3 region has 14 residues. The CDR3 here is CASSRRGWDPEAFF. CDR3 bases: TGTGCCAGCAGCCGCAGGGGCTGGGATCCTGAAGCTTTCTTT.

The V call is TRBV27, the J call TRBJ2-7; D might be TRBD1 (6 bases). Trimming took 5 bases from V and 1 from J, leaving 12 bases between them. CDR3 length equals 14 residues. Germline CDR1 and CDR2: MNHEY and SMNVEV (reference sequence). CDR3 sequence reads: CASSPGQHSYEQYF. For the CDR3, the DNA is TGTGCCAGCAGTCCCGGACAGCATTCCTACGAGCAGTACTTC.

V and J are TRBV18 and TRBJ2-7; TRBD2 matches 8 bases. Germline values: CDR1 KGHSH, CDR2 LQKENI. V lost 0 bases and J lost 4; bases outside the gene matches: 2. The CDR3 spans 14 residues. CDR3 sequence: CASSPPGLEYEQYF. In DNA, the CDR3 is TGTGCCAGCTCACCACCGGGACTAGAGTACGAGCAGTACTTC. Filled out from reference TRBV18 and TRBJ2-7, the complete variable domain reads NAGVMQNPRHLVRRRGQEARLRCSPMKGHSHVYWYRQLPEEGLKFMVYLQKENIIDESGMPKERFSAEFPKEGPSILRIQQVVRGDSAAYFCASSPPGLEYEQYFGPGTRLTVT.

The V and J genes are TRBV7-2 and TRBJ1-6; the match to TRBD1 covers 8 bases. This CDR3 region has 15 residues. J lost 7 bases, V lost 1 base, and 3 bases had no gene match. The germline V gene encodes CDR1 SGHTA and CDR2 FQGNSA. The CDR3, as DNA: TGTGCCAGCAGCTTAGTGGACAGGGACAATTCACCCCTCCACTTT. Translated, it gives CASSLVDRDNSPLHF.

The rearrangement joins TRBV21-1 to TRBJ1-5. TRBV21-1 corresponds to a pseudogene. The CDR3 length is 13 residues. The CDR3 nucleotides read TGTGCCATATCAGCGCGGGGGGGACAGCCCCAGCATTTT. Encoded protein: CAISARGGQPQHF.